The source of this T cell receptor (beta chain) is a study of blood T cell repertoires in COVID-19 (dated by TCRdb to the early 2020s). Broadly, across the study: Collaborator samples came from the United States, Italy and Spain and covered acute and convalescent phases of COVID-19. Deeply sampled blood TCRbeta repertoires from subjects exposed to, actively infected with, or recovered from COVID-19 were included in the dataset. The sample metadata nearly always contained a de-identified subject ID, COVID-19 status, age in years and sex. Where available, HLA class I and class II types were obtained from metadata supplied by the sample provider rather than from assay-based typing. A freely available public database, intended as a resource for researchers studying the immune response to SARS-CoV-2, is where the repertoires were released. The material from the prospective study consisted of cDNA or gDNA derived from T cells, B-cell-depleted T cells, or PBMCs. Samples were obtained from the ongoing ImmuneRACE study (first 160 participants) and from roughly 1,300 subjects provided by 6 global collaborators.

On the study overall, not on this receptor specifically: The amount of clinical and demographic metadata varied by source and participant and was provided uncurated.

The immunoSEQ Assay, a bias-controlled multiplex PCR, was used to amplify TCRbeta CDR3 regions from genomic DNA. The study's own analysis went as follows. Nucleated cell counts per sample were estimated from amplification of reference gene primers within the assay. To quantify the absolute abundance of each unique TCRbeta CDR3 rearrangement, sequence reads were collapsed and filtered. For each sample, productive Simpson clonality was calculated as the square root of Simpson's diversity index over productive rearrangements. TCRdb retrieved this table from immuneACCESS and kept in-frame rearrangements only. Not all clones are present; in checked studies, unresolved V genes account for under half, and no reason is known for the remainder. V, J and clone size were drawn from that table, and D and trimming were deduced from the DNA. Here the sample has about 73,000 clones; about four fifths occur a single time. The ten largest clonotypes hold under 4.5% of the sample.

Collaborating institutions collected whole blood in K2EDTA tubes following their own protocols. Collaborator samples were shipped for TCRbeta analysis as frozen whole blood, isolated PBMCs, or DNA extracted from either sample type. About this clone itself: Which antigen it targets is not known. There are no base qualities to consult, and no much larger clone falls within one base.

The germline V gene supplies CDR1 KGHSH and CDR2 LQKENI. V is shortened by 1 base, J by 5 bases, and the region joining them spans 11 bases. The CDR3 goes from the cysteine to the phenylalanine over 14 residues. The retained sequence is limited to the CDR3, 42 bases, with the frame set at the first base. This sequence was found in a woman aged 55-70 years with acute or convalescent COVID-19. The rearranged chain carries TRBV18 and TRBJ2-5, with the D segment identity uncertain. The sample taken for sequencing was peripheral blood. DNA sequence: TGTGCCAGCTCACCACTTCCTAGTCGTGAGACCCAGTACTTC. Its translation is CASSPLPSRETQYF.